The 5 T cell receptor beta chains below all came from one sample that was sequenced in a study of OX40 agonist ivuxolimab in advanced cancers. Produced via immunoSEQ multiplex PCR; TCRdb's table is partial and in-frame only. The sample has approximately 96,000 clones, 90% seen once. This material consisted of CD4+ or CD8+ T cells sorted from blood, taken in a trial of the OX40 agonist ivuxolimab. These receptor sequences come from an adult with an advanced solid tumor such as melanoma, head and neck, liver or kidney cancer.

The chain combines TRBV7-2 with TRBJ2-5; the D is unclear. The CDR3 consists of 12 residues. V lost 4 bases and J lost 6, with 9 bases in between. The germline gives CDR1 SGHTA, CDR2 FQGNSA. The CDR3 loop reads CASSSPQQTQYF. For the CDR3, the DNA is TGTGCCAGCAGCTCCCCCCAGCAGACCCAGTACTTC.

V gene TRBV27 combines with J gene TRBJ2-5; no clear D. This CDR3 contains 15 residues. Per germline, CDR1 MNHEY and CDR2 SMNVEV (reference sequence). Trimming took 5 bases from V and 5 from J, leaving 18 bases between them. CDR3 DNA sequence: TGTGCCAGCAGTAGACAAACGGACGGTCGGGAGACCCAGTACTTC. This codes for CASSRQTDGRETQYF.

This chain links TRBV7-2 with TRBJ2-1; 7 bases align to TRBD2. V lost 4 bases, J lost 1 base, and 4 bases stayed unmatched. There are 15 residues in the CDR3. Germline CDR1 and CDR2: SGHTA and FQGNSA. CDR3 region: CASSSNSGSYNEQFF. Here the CDR3 DNA reads TGTGCCAGCAGCTCCAATAGCGGGTCCTACAATGAGCAGTTCTTC.

J is TRBJ2-4 and V is TRBV5-8, with D possibly being TRBD2 (5 bases). There are 17 residues in the CDR3. CDR1 is SGHTS, CDR2 YDEGEE, per germline. V gave up 0 bases and J gave up 0 bases, with 13 bases separating them. CDR3 bases: TGTGCCAGCAGCTTGGCCGGCGAGGGCTTAGCCAAAAACATTCAGTACTTC. It encodes CASSLAGEGLAKNIQYF. The whole variable domain, filled in from reference TRBV5-8 and TRBJ2-4, reads EAGVTQSPTHLIKTRGQQATLRCSPISGHTSVYWYQQALGLGLQFLLWYDEGEERNRGNFPPRFSGRQFPNYSSELNVNALELEDSALYLCASSLAGEGLAKNIQYFGAGTRLSVL.

This clone was observed a single time. V usage is TRBV29-1 and J usage is TRBJ2-2; TRBD2 matches 7 bases. J lost 3 bases, V lost 4 bases, and 5 bases had no gene match. Germline values: CDR1 SQVTM, CDR2 ANQGSEA. The CDR3 consists of 14 residues. CDR3 sequence (DNA): TGCAGCGTTGTCGTTGCGGGAGACACCGGGGAGCTGTTTTTT. Amino acid sequence: CSVVVAGDTGELFF.